These 19 T cell receptor beta chains were sequenced from one sample in a study of T cell responses to AZD1222 COVID-19 vaccine. Only in-frame clones appear in the TCRdb table, and some are missing; sequencing was by immunoSEQ multiplex PCR. This sample has roughly 150,000 clones; 85% to 95% occur once, and the top ten carry approximately 1.4%. This specimen consisted of peripheral blood, obtained 28 days after the second AZD1222 dose. Receptors were obtained from an adult who received the AZD1222 COVID-19 vaccine.

This clone has only one observation. V and J are TRBV6-5 and TRBJ2-5; D is unresolved. This CDR3 comprises 12 residues. V lost 7 bases, J lost 4 bases, and 10 bases lay in between. Germline V gives CDR1 MNHEY, CDR2 SVGAGI. CDR3: CASKRRGETQYF. CDR3 DNA: TGTGCCAGCAAACGGCGCGGAGAGACCCAGTACTTC.

This chain links TRBV10-3 with TRBJ1-1; D is possibly TRBD1 (6 bases). There are 14 residues in the CDR3. Trimming pared 2 bases from V and 2 bases from J, leaving 9 bases between. In germline, CDR1 is ENHRY, CDR2 SYGVKD. The CDR3 region has the DNA TGTGCCATCAGTGAGGGGACACCAAACACTGAAGCTTTCTTT. Amino acids: CAISEGTPNTEAFF.

The chain joins TRBV19 to TRBJ2-1, with 7 bases lining up with TRBD1. The CDR3 extends over 14 amino acids. V dropped 5 bases and J dropped 3; count of bases not matched to a gene: 4. Germline CDR1 and CDR2: LNHDA and SQIVND (reference sequence). The CDR3 loop is CASSRRGSYNEQFF. The CDR3, as DNA: TGTGCCAGTAGTCGCAGGGGGAGCTACAATGAGCAGTTCTTC.

The chain has TRBV10-2 and TRBJ2-3; 10 bases map to TRBD2. Trimming removed 8 bases from V and 3 bases from J; junction bases left unmatched: 2. There are 13 residues in the CDR3. Germline values: CDR1 WSHSY, CDR2 SAAADI. The CDR3 region has the DNA TGCGCCAGCGGACTAGCGGTAACAGATACGCAGTATTTT. This gives the protein CASGLAVTDTQYF.

This chain uses TRBV7-8 with TRBJ2-7; D ambiguous. Germline V gene sequence: CDR1 SGHVS, CDR2 FQNEAQ. The V end lost 4 bases, the J end lost 2 bases, and 15 bases lay between the germline ends. CDR3 size: 15 residues. CDR3 residues: CASSSRRLTAYEQYF. Here the CDR3 DNA reads TGTGCCAGCAGCTCCCGACGCCTAACAGCCTACGAGCAGTACTTC.

The V and J genes are TRBV6-5 and TRBJ1-1; a weak D match, TRBD1 (6 bases). The CDR3 runs to 13 residues. Trimming took 2 bases from V and 4 from J, leaving 8 bases between them. Germline CDR1 MNHEY, CDR2 SVGAGI. CDR3 sequence: CASSYVGGTEAFF. The CDR3, as DNA: TGTGCCAGCAGTTACGTAGGGGGCACTGAAGCTTTCTTT.

This chain joins TRBV7-3 and TRBJ1-2; TRBD1 aligns across 10 bases. CDR3 length: 16 residues. Trimming removed 4 bases from V and 7 bases from J; junction bases left unmatched: 12. Germline V gene lookup returns CDR1 SGHTA and CDR2 FQGTGA. CDR3: CASSSDSNGDRGGYTF. The CDR3 DNA reads TGTGCCAGCAGCTCGGACTCCAATGGGGACAGGGGTGGCTACACCTTC.

The chain joins TRBV5-5 to TRBJ1-1; possibly TRBD1 for D (5 bases). Germline-derived CDR1 and CDR2 are SGHKS and YYEKEE (reference sequence). The CDR3 spans 12 residues. The ends were cut back, 2 bases at V and 6 bases at J, with 8 bases in the middle. The CDR3 spells CASSFRGSEAFF. The CDR3 DNA follows: TGTGCCAGCAGCTTTAGGGGCTCTGAAGCTTTCTTT.

The rearrangement joins TRBV15 to TRBJ1-1; unclear D gene. CDR1 is LNHNV and CDR2 is YYDKDF in the germline V gene (reference sequence). CDR3 length equals 15 residues. Trimming pared 0 bases from V and 4 bases from J, leaving 12 bases between. The CDR3 coding sequence is TGTGCCACCAGCAGAGATCGGGCGGGTACCACTGAAGCTTTCTTT. This gives the protein CATSRDRAGTTEAFF.

This chain uses TRBV30 with TRBJ1-1, with unresolved D. Germline V lookup: CDR1 GTSNPN, CDR2 SVGIG (reference sequence). With 0 bases removed from V and 0 bases from J, the gap between germline ends came to 5 bases. This CDR3 is built from 13 residues. The CDR3 coding sequence is TGTGCCTGGAGTGTGGCAGTGAACACTGAAGCTTTCTTT. Its translation is CAWSVAVNTEAFF. The full variable domain, with the rest looked up from reference TRBV30 and TRBJ1-1, is SQTIHQWPATLVQPVGSPLSLECTVEGTSNPNLYWYRQAAGRGLQLLFYSVGIGQISSEVPQNLSASRPQDRQFILSSKKLLLSDSGFYLCAWSVAVNTEAFFGQGTRLTVV.

This chain links TRBV7-9 with TRBJ1-3; D gene unclear. Germline V lookup: CDR1 SEHNR, CDR2 FQNEAQ (reference sequence). Between the trimmed V and J ends, which lost 1 base and 4 bases, there was a span of 2 bases. The CDR3 has 12 amino acids. This CDR3 reads CASSLGGNTIYF. The CDR3 coding sequence is TGTGCCAGCAGCTTAGGGGGAAACACCATATATTTT.

This clone was detected only once. The rearrangement uses TRBV12-3 or TRBV12-4 and TRBJ1-6; D possibly corresponds to TRBD1 (5 bases). V shed 7 bases and J shed 9 bases, with 13 bases lying between them. The length of the CDR3 is 13 residues. CDR3 residues: CASTLGGISPLHF. CDR3 bases: TGTGCCAGCACTCTTGGGGGTATTTCACCCCTCCACTTT.

This clone appeared once. This chain links TRBV28 with TRBJ1-2; D gene ambiguous. Trimming stripped 7 bases from V and 9 bases from J, with 15 bases between. CDR1 is MDHEN, CDR2 SYDVKM, per germline. This CDR3 is 12 amino acids long. The CDR3 DNA follows: TGTGCCAGCAAGGATCAGGCATCTCGCTACACCTTC. This sequence encodes CASKDQASRYTF.

The gene calls are TRBV28 and TRBJ1-5, with D uncertain. V was trimmed by 3 bases and J by 4 bases, leaving 13 bases between them. Germline V CDR1 and CDR2: MDHEN, SYDVKM. This CDR3 has 15 residues. Here the CDR3 reads CASSFLQPMNQPQHF. The CDR3 region has the DNA TGTGCCAGCAGTTTTCTACAGCCAATGAATCAGCCCCAGCATTTT.

V is TRBV7-9 and J is TRBJ2-1, with 9 nucleotides matching TRBD2. J gave up 7 bases and V 4 bases, and 8 bases lay outside the gene matches. Germline V gives CDR1 SEHNR, CDR2 FQNEAQ (reference sequence). CDR3 length equals 15 residues. CDR3 nucleotides: TGTGCCAGCAGCTCCCTAGCGGGGCTATTTAATGAGCAGTTCTTC. This encodes CASSSLAGLFNEQFF. The variable domain in full, with the rest retrieved from reference TRBV7-9 and TRBJ2-1, is DTGVSQNPRHKITKRGQNVTFRCDPISEHNRLYWYRQTLGQGPEFLTYFQNEAQLEKSRLLSDRFSAERPKGSFSTLEIQRTEQGDSAMYLCASSSLAGLFNEQFFGPGTRLTVL.

The chain joins TRBV19 to TRBJ1-2, with D unclear. The CDR3 contains 12 residues. Germline CDR1 reads LNHDA; CDR2 reads SQIVND (reference sequence). Trimming took off 5 bases at V and 6 bases at J, with 10 bases between the two ends. CDR3 loop: CASSLNGDGYTF. In DNA form, the CDR3 reads TGTGCCAGTAGTCTAAACGGGGATGGCTACACCTTC.

V and J are TRBV7-9 and TRBJ2-1; tentatively, D is TRBD2 (6 bases). This CDR3 contains 12 residues. Germline V gene data show CDR1 as SEHNR and CDR2 as FQNEAQ (reference sequence). Trimming pared 3 bases from V and 7 bases from J, leaving 7 bases between. The CDR3 region is CASSFSGNEQFF. Here the CDR3 DNA reads TGTGCCAGCAGCTTTAGCGGTAATGAGCAGTTCTTC.

The V and J genes are TRBV24-1 and TRBJ2-5, with 13 positions matching TRBD2. CDR1 KGHDR and CDR2 SFDVKD come from the germline V gene. V shed 3 bases and J 3 bases; nucleotides not matched to a gene: 3. The CDR3 covers 16 residues. The CDR3 sequence is CATSDGGLAGEETQYF. CDR3 coding DNA: TGTGCCACCAGTGATGGTGGACTAGCGGGAGAAGAGACCCAGTACTTC.

This rearrangement joins TRBV6-1 to TRBJ1-4; no reliable D call. Trimming took off 3 bases at V and 5 bases at J, with 16 bases between the two ends. CDR1 is MNHNS, CDR2 SASEGT, per germline. This CDR3 has 16 residues. In DNA, the CDR3 is TGTGCCAGCAGTGATGGATTCGCACAGCTGAATGAAAAACTGTTTTTT. Translated, it gives CASSDGFAQLNEKLFF.